This passage covers 22 T cell receptor beta chains from one sample sequenced in a study of cytomegalovirus exposure and HLA in healthy donors. The PCR was carried out with 60 Vbeta primers and 13 Jbeta primers. Clones were read by immunoSEQ multiplex PCR, and TCRdb kept only the in-frame ones, dropping some. The sample includes approximately 300,000 clones, approximately 85% seen only once; the top ten take approximately 2%. The sequencing sample was made of PBMCs. These receptors all stem from a woman aged 40 to 55 in good health and CMV-seropositive.

A few counts support this clone. This rearrangement joins TRBV5-1 to TRBJ2-4; D possibly corresponds to TRBD1 (7 bases). Germline lookup yields CDR1 SGHRS and CDR2 YFSETQ. The CDR3 totals 18 residues. V was clipped by 4 bases and J by 0 bases, with 20 bases between them. CDR3 loop: CASSPNIGGGAAKNIQYF. CDR3 DNA: TGCGCCAGCAGCCCGAATATTGGAGGGGGCGCAGCCAAAAACATTCAGTACTTC.

The chain links TRBV4-2 to TRBJ2-3; TRBD2 aligns across 9 bases. CDR1 is LGHNA and CDR2 is YNFKEQ in the germline V gene. V lost 0 bases to trimming and J lost 9 bases; unmatched junction nucleotides: 7. The CDR3 covers 15 residues. The CDR3, as DNA: TGTGCCAGCAGCCAAGATCCGGCGGGAGGGGGGACGCAGTATTTT. The encoded protein is CASSQDPAGGGTQYF.

The chain recombines TRBV9 with TRBJ2-1; 7 nucleotides agree with TRBD1. The V and J ends lost 5 bases and 7 bases, in that order; junction bases with no gene match: 3. The CDR3 loop spans 12 amino acids. Germline assignment: CDR1 SGDLS and CDR2 YYNGEE. DNA for the CDR3: TGTGCCAGCAGTGAACAGGGGAATGAGCAGTTCTTC. Translating it yields CASSEQGNEQFF. Looking up the rest from reference TRBV9 and TRBJ2-1 gives the full variable domain: DSGVTQTPKHLITATGQRVTLRCSPRSGDLSVYWYQQSLDQGLQFLIQYYNGEERAKGNILERFSAQQFPDLHSELNLSSLELGDSALYFCASSEQGNEQFFGPGTRLTVL.

This clone was seen only once. V usage is TRBV27 and J usage is TRBJ2-7, with 14 bases matching TRBD2. V shed 5 bases, J shed 0 bases, and the junction held 12 bases outside the gene matches. The germline gives CDR1 MNHEY, CDR2 SMNVEV (reference sequence). This CDR3 region has 19 residues. The CDR3 coding sequence is TGTGCCAGCAGTCAATCGGGACTAGCGGGAGCGGCCCGCTCCTACGAGCAGTACTTC. Translated: CASSQSGLAGAARSYEQYF.

J is TRBJ1-2 and V is TRBV14, with 7 positions matching TRBD1. The length of the CDR3 is 16 residues. The ends lost 4 bases at V and 8 bases at J; junction bases unmatched: 16. Germline assignment: CDR1 SGHDN and CDR2 FVKESK. The DNA for the CDR3 is TGTGCCAGCAGCCCGGGACAGCTGCGCCGTTTTTGGGGCTACACCTTC. Its translation: CASSPGQLRRFWGYTF.

The CDR3 is CASSYSSRTGTETQYF. DNA for the CDR3: TGTGCCAGCAGTTACTCGAGTCGGACAGGGACAGAGACCCAGTACTTC. V gene TRBV6-5 combines with J gene TRBJ2-5; 8 bases align to TRBD1. Trimming took 0 bases from V and 4 from J; bases not matched to a gene: 7. This CDR3 has 16 amino acids. The germline V gene has CDR1 MNHEY and CDR2 SVGAGI.

The chain uses TRBV27 and TRBJ2-7, with 7 bases lining up with TRBD2. J was trimmed by 5 bases and V by 5 bases; bases with no gene match: 9. From germline, CDR1 is MNHEY and CDR2 SMNVEV (reference sequence). This CDR3 has 14 amino acids. The CDR3 sequence is CASSPLAGVDEQYF. The CDR3 DNA reads as TGTGCCAGCAGTCCCCTCGCGGGAGTCGACGAGCAGTACTTC.

This clone was recorded a few times. The V call is TRBV19, the J call TRBJ2-5; D possibly corresponds to TRBD2 (6 bases). V dropped 1 base and J dropped 1 base, with 10 bases sitting between them. Germline V gene sequence: CDR1 LNHDA, CDR2 SQIVND (reference sequence). The CDR3 loop spans 15 amino acids. The CDR3 loop reads CASSIGLEIQETQYF. The CDR3 nucleotides read TGTGCCAGTAGTATAGGACTAGAAATCCAAGAGACCCAGTACTTC.

This sequence joins TRBV4-3 and TRBJ2-7, with TRBD2 matching over 7 bases. This CDR3 comprises 13 residues. J lost 7 bases, V lost 0 bases, and 3 bases had no gene match. CDR1 is LGHNA, CDR2 YSLEER, per germline. CDR3 residues: CASSQEYGGEQYF. The CDR3 nucleotides are TGCGCCAGCAGCCAAGAATACGGGGGGGAGCAGTACTTC.

This clone has more than one count but fewer than ten. The rearrangement uses TRBV7-2 and TRBJ2-4; TRBD1 matches 11 bases. CDR3 length: 18 amino acids. Germline V gene lookup returns CDR1 SGHTA and CDR2 FQGNSA. The V segment lost 1 base and the J segment 0 bases; nucleotides outside the gene matches: 5. The DNA of the CDR3 is TGTGCCAGCAGCTTAGAGGGACAGGGGGTCCTAGCCAAAAACATTCAGTACTTC. Translated, it gives CASSLEGQGVLAKNIQYF.

V and J are TRBV28 and TRBJ1-1; no clear D gene. Per germline, CDR1 MDHEN and CDR2 SYDVKM. The CDR3 has 16 residues. Trimming took 6 bases from V and 1 from J, leaving 18 bases between them. CDR3 protein: CASSSSAQTPNTEAFF. In nucleotides, the CDR3 is TGTGCCAGCAGCTCCTCAGCGCAGACCCCGAACACTGAAGCTTTCTTT.

The CDR3 DNA reads as TGCGCCAGCAGCCGGACTAGCGGAAACAATGAGCAGTTCTTC. It codes for CASSRTSGNNEQFF. The chain links TRBV5-1 to TRBJ2-1; 10 bases are shared with TRBD2. The CDR3 sequence is 14 residues long. With V trimmed by 4 bases and J by 5 bases, 3 bases remained unmatched. CDR1 SGHRS and CDR2 YFSETQ come from the germline V gene.

This chain connects TRBV28 to TRBJ1-5; 12 bases agree with TRBD1. This CDR3 has 19 residues. Germline values: CDR1 MDHEN, CDR2 SYDVKM. V was clipped by 3 bases and J by 0 bases; unmatched bases: 9. CDR3 nucleotides: TGTGCCAGCAGTTTTACTTCTGGGACAGGGGGCTATAGCAATCAGCCCCAGCATTTT. Translation gives CASSFTSGTGGYSNQPQHF.

V usage is TRBV28 and J usage is TRBJ2-1; TRBD2 might be the D (6 bases). The CDR3 spans 13 residues. Looked up from germline, CDR1 is MDHEN and CDR2 is SYDVKM. V lost 6 bases to trimming and J lost 9 bases, with 15 bases between them. Here the CDR3 DNA reads TGTGCCAGCAGACCACCCGGGAGCGGTGAGCAGTTCTTC. It codes for CASRPPGSGEQFF.

V and J are TRBV7-8 and TRBJ2-7; D not certain. The CDR3 spans 13 residues. The germline V and J ends were trimmed by 0 bases and 2 bases, with 5 bases remaining between them. Germline loops: CDR1 SGHVS, CDR2 FQNEAQ. CDR3 sequence reads: CASSLATAYEQYF. The CDR3 DNA sequence: TGTGCCAGCAGCTTAGCTACGGCCTACGAGCAGTACTTC. Variable domain in full (rest from reference TRBV7-8 and TRBJ2-7): GAGVSQSPRYKVAKRGQDVALRCDPISGHVSLFWYQQALGQGPEFLTYFQNEAQLDKSGLPSDRFFAERPEGSVSTLKIQRTQQEDSAVYLCASSLATAYEQYFGPGTRLTVT.

This chain connects TRBV28 to TRBJ1-2, with unresolved D. Per germline, CDR1 MDHEN and CDR2 SYDVKM. The V and J ends lost 3 bases and 1 base respectively, with 15 bases between them. The CDR3 has 16 residues. CDR3 sequence: CASSLTTTRFNYGYTF. The DNA of the CDR3 is TGTGCCAGCAGTTTGACGACAACTCGATTTAACTATGGCTACACCTTC.

This clone was picked up one time. V and J are TRBV30 and TRBJ1-6; 7 bases agree with TRBD1. Germline V gene sequence: CDR1 GTSNPN, CDR2 SVGIG (reference sequence). This CDR3 is 13 amino acids long. With V trimmed by 5 bases and J by 3 bases, 1 base remained unmatched. The CDR3 bases are TGTGCCTGGGGGACAGTCTATAATTCACCCCTCCACTTT. This gives the protein CAWGTVYNSPLHF.

The chain joins TRBV5-1 to TRBJ1-2, with 7 bases aligning to TRBD1. Germline V lookup: CDR1 SGHRS, CDR2 YFSETQ. The CDR3 has 14 residues. Unmatched junction bases numbered 8, after V lost 4 bases and J lost 5 bases. The CDR3 bases are TGCGCCAGCAGCGAGGCATCAGGGGGTTATGGCTACACCTTC. It encodes CASSEASGGYGYTF.

J is TRBJ2-2 and V is TRBV27, with TRBD1 identical over 9 bases. The CDR3 loop spans 16 amino acids. J lost 3 bases, V lost 5 bases, and 7 bases had no gene match. Germline assignment: CDR1 MNHEY and CDR2 SMNVEV (reference sequence). CDR3 in DNA: TGTGCCAGCAGTATCCACAGGGGGCCGGACACCGGGGAGCTGTTTTTT. It encodes CASSIHRGPDTGELFF.

The J gene is TRBJ2-7, the V gene TRBV27, with 7 bases lining up with TRBD1. The CDR3 is 14 amino acids. V lost 6 bases and J lost 0; bases outside the gene matches: 5. Germline assignment: CDR1 MNHEY and CDR2 SMNVEV (reference sequence). The CDR3 spells CASRRQGSSYEQYF. Here the CDR3 DNA reads TGTGCCAGCAGACGACAGGGAAGCTCCTACGAGCAGTACTTC.

CDR3 in DNA: TGTGCCAGTAGTGTCATAGGGACAGGTATCTATGGCTACACCTTC. It specifies CASSVIGTGIYGYTF. This chain uses TRBV19 with TRBJ1-2; 8 nucleotides agree with TRBD1. Losses at the gene ends were 5 bases for V and 4 bases for J; bases not matched to a gene: 9. This CDR3 is built from 15 residues. Per germline, CDR1 LNHDA and CDR2 SQIVND (reference sequence).

CDR3 sequence reads: CASSLTGGKNYGYTF. Written as DNA, the CDR3 is TGCGCCAGCAGCTTGACAGGGGGGAAAAACTATGGCTACACCTTC. The chain combines TRBV5-1 with TRBJ1-2; 8 bases map to TRBD1. CDR1 and CDR2 from the germline V gene are SGHRS and YFSETQ. CDR3 length: 15 residues. The trim removed 1 base at V and 2 bases at J, leaving 4 bases unmatched.